The TCR beta chain under discussion was sequenced for a study of blood T cells in healthy people across ages (dated by TCRdb to 2015 to 2017). Describing the broader study: In model experiments, template switching captured about one uniquely barcoded TCR beta cDNA molecule for every two T cells. Donors were grouped into four age groups: young (average approximately 15 years), middle-aged (39), aged (approximately 58) and long-lived (just over 80). To track age-related changes in TCR beta repertoire diversity, the study relied on deep sequencing normalized with unique cDNA molecular identifiers. To avoid experimental bias, donors of different ages were distributed randomly across sequencing lanes. For two donors (one aged 18 to 29 and one aged 80 or older), the study analyzed two additional independent replicas of 1 million unique cDNA reads from the same blood draw.

Systemically healthy Caucasian individuals from Russia, 39 in total and aged roughly 6 to 100 years, were included as donors. Each donor gave approximately 10 milliliters of peripheral blood, collected into EDTA-treated Vacutainer tubes. Ficoll-Paque density-gradient centrifugation was used to isolate PBMCs, with at least 6.5 million per sample. Trizol reagent was used to extract total RNA from the PBMCs, yielding at least 5.5 micrograms per sample. For every donor, an aliquot of PBMCs went through flow cytometry to measure the percentages of naive CD45RAhigh/CD27high T cells. This clonotype was detected a few times. This clone's antigen is unknown. Base qualities are not at hand, and no much larger clone is one base apart. The protocol used for the library was 5' RACE. The sample was run on an Illumina HiSeq 2500. The second PCR ran for roughly 7 to 11 cycles and used a J-beta primer mix along with a sample-barcoded 5' primer. A template-switch 5' adaptor carrying 12 random nucleotides introduced a unique molecular identifier onto each TCR beta cDNA molecule. Each sample yielded at least 2.5 million CDR3-containing paired-end reads. First-strand cDNA synthesis was performed from all RNA using the Mint cDNA synthesis kit, with priming by a TRBC-specific oligonucleotide. All cDNA was treated with uracil-DNA glycosylase and then went through a first 18-cycle PCR with the universal primers M1SS and BC2_uni_R. The original pipeline was this. Normalization of each sample was performed by random selection of 1 million high-quality reads, each carrying a distinct molecular identifier. Reads sharing molecular identifiers were discarded rather than binned into consensus sequences. MiTCR, set to a Q25 quality threshold and the strictest error-elimination algorithm, was used for CDR3 identification, clonotype clustering and error correction. A nonparametric unseen species model with Euler transformation was used to estimate lower-bound total TCR beta diversity. Using fastp trimming at Q25 and MiXCR clonotype assembly, TCRdb reanalyzed the public sequencing data and kept in-frame beta chains. Under each unique CDR3 protein, matching rows form one entry showing the most common genes and DNA. The V and J calls follow TCRdb's processing rather than the paper's. For this sample there are fewer than 2,000,000 distinct CDR3 sequences; roughly 32% appear just once. Roughly 12% of the sample belongs to the ten largest clones.

Study-wide conclusions, independent of this receptor: Conclusive comparison of naive and antigen-experienced compartments was prevented by the profiling of bulk unsorted PBMCs. Estimates of total diversity from one million sequenced T cells were regarded as lower bounds and underestimates. The percentage of naive T cells measured by flow cytometry correlated strongly with observed TCR beta diversity. As age increased, observed TCR beta diversity per million T cells dropped in a roughly linear way, and a significant reduction was already evident by age about 40. Compared with the aged group, the long-lived group had more naive CD4+ T cells, fewer expanded clones and increased TCR diversity, a pattern suggesting age selection. The CMV infection status of donors was not known, potentially confounding age-related changes in expanded clonotypes.

Reading from cysteine to phenylalanine, the CDR3 counts 14 amino acids. CDR3 DNA is the only sequence kept; it has 42 bases, read in frame from the first base. In the germline V gene, CDR1 corresponds to SQVTM and CDR2 to ANQGSEA. The sample taken for sequencing was blood. The chain is made from TRBV29-1 and TRBJ2-7; TRBD2 agrees with 10 junctional bases. The last part of the DNA fits TRBJ2-5 better; the J call may be wrong. This TCR came from a woman aged 30 to 39 in good health. For the CDR3, the sequence is CSGMASGRSGTQYF. The base sequence is TGCAGCGGAATGGCTAGCGGGAGAAGTGGGACCCAGTACTTC.